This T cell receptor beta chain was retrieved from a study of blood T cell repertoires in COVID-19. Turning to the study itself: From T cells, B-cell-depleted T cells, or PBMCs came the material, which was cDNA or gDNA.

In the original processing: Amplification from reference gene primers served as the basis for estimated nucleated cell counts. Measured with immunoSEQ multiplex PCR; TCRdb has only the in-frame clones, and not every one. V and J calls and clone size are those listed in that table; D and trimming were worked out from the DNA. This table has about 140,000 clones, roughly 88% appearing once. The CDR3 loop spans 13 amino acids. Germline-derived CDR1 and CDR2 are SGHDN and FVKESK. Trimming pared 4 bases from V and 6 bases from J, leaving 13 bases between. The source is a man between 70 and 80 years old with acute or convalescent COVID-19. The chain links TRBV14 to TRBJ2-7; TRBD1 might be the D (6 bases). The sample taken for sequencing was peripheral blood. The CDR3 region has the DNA TGTGCCAGCAGCCGCCGGACAGATAGCGAGCAGTACTTC. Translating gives CASSRRTDSEQYF.